Presented here are 3 T cell receptor beta chains from one specimen sequenced in a study of T cells in Graves' hyperthyroidism and ophthalmopathy. TCR beta CDR3 region amplification was performed from RNA transcripts. During a first-round RT-PCR of the TCR CDR3, the HTBI primer set was used. MiXCR, applied by TCRdb to the multiplex PCR reads, yields one record per CDR3 protein. The repertoire holds approximately 560,000 distinct CDR3 sequences, with 15% to 18% as singletons. The sample consisted of blood. These receptor sequences come from a woman aged 25 to 45 with Graves' hyperthyroidism.

CDR3 coding DNA: TGTGCCAGCAGTCGCGTCTGGGGAAACGAAAAACTGTTTTTT. Protein: CASSRVWGNEKLFF. This sequence joins TRBV6-1 and TRBJ1-4, with D unclear. This CDR3 spans 14 amino acids. Trimming removed 5 bases at V and 8 bases at J, with 15 bases between. The germline V gene has CDR1 MNHNS and CDR2 SASEGT.

This clonotype was observed many times. J is TRBJ2-1 and V is TRBV28; D not resolved. Germline values: CDR1 MDHEN, CDR2 SYDVKM. The CDR3 loop spans 14 amino acids. V lost 0 bases to trimming and J lost 6 bases, with 9 bases between them. CDR3: CASSLWGNSNEQFF. The DNA for the CDR3 is TGTGCCAGCAGTTTATGGGGAAACAGCAATGAGCAGTTCTTC.

The rearrangement joins TRBV27 to TRBJ1-6; D not resolved. The CDR3 runs 13 residues. In germline, CDR1 is MNHEY, CDR2 SMNVEV (reference sequence). V lost 6 bases, J lost 10 bases, and 13 bases lay in between. As DNA, the CDR3 is TGTGCCAGCAGGAAGGGAGAGGGCTCACCCCTCCACTTT. Residues: CASRKGEGSPLHF.